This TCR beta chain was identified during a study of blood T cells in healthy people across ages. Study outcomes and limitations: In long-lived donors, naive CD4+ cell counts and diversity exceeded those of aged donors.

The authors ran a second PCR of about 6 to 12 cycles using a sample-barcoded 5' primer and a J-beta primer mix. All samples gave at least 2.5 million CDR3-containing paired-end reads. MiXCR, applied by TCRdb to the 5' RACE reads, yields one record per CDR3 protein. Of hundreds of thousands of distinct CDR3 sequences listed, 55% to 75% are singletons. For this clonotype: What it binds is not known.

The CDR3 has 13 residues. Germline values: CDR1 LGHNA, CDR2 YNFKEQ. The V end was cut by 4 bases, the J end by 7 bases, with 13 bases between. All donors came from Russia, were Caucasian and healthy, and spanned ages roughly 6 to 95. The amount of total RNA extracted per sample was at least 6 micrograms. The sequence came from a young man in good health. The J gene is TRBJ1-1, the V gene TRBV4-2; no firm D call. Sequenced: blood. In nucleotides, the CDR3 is TGTGCCAGCAGCCCGCCGCAGGAGGATGAAGCTTTCTTT. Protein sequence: CASSPPQEDEAFF.